This TCR beta chain was captured in a study of cytomegalovirus exposure and HLA in healthy donors. Study context: There were approximately 85 million unique TCRs (from HLA-typed donors) in an early data release.

The germline V gene encodes CDR1 DFQATT and CDR2 SNEGSKA (reference sequence). The CDR3 loop spans 11 amino acids. V was clipped by 6 bases and J by 1 base, with 5 bases between them. Amplification used 60 Vbeta primers and 13 Jbeta primers. Clones were read by immunoSEQ multiplex PCR, and TCRdb kept only the in-frame ones, dropping some. The sample holds tens of thousands of clones, about 81% seen once. Of note for this clone: Its specificity is not known.

Study observations and caveats: An analysis was carried out later, and it reportedly showed fewer N-insertions in an Asian-associated ancestry cluster than the approximately 700-donor mean.

Sequenced: PBMCs. The rearrangement uses TRBV20-1 and TRBJ2-3; D call uncertain. This clonotype was sampled from a man aged 45 to 65 in good health and CMV-seropositive. CDR3 sequence reads: CSAIGTDTQYF. As DNA, the CDR3 is TGCAGTGCAATCGGCACAGATACGCAGTATTTT.